The 19 T cell receptor beta chains in this list originate from one sample, sequenced in a study of tissue T cells after allogeneic stem cell transplantation. Method: immunoSEQ multiplex PCR; TCRdb's copy keeps in-frame clones and lacks some. The profile shows about 48,000 clones, 73% of them singletons. The sample was sorted cells pooled from one or two spleens. Receptors were obtained from a pool of C57BL/6 mice in good health.

This clone has only a few counts. Gene names and germline refer to mouse. From the germline J gene comes the end of the CDR3, since the read stops 1 residue before it. V is TRBV29 and J is TRBJ2-7; D is perhaps TRBD1 (5 bases). The CDR3 spans 13 residues. Per the germline V gene, CDR1 is MSHET and CDR2 is SYDVDS. V lost 5 bases and J lost 0, with 8 bases in between. Here the CDR3 reads CASSPDSSYEQYF. CDR3 bases read: TGTGCTAGCAGTCCCGACAGCTCCTATGAACAGTAC.

This clone was detected a few times. Gene names denote mouse genes. The sequenced fragment ends 1 residue before the CDR3 boundary, so the rest is inferred from the germline J gene. The chain recombines TRBV13-2 with TRBJ1-3; tentatively, D is TRBD1 (6 bases). V was cut by 7 bases and J by 0 bases, with 8 bases left in between. Germline-derived CDR1 and CDR2 are NNHNN and SYGAGS (reference sequence). This CDR3 comprises 13 residues. CDR3 residues: CASLDSSGNTLYF. The sequenced CDR3 bases are TGTGCCAGCTTGGACAGTTCTGGAAATACGCTCTAT.

A word on this clone: Gene names are the mouse ones. The observed sequence ends 1 residue before the CDR3 terminus, with the missing tail filled in from the germline J gene. The chain recombines TRBV13-1 with TRBJ1-4; a weak D match, TRBD1 (5 bases). The V and J ends lost 4 bases and 0 bases respectively, with 7 bases between them. CDR1 is NSHNY, CDR2 SYGAGN, per germline. This CDR3 comprises 14 residues. CDR3 loop: CASSPGVSNERLFF. The CDR3 bases that were read are TGTGCCAGCAGTCCGGGGGTTTCCAACGAAAGATTATTT.

This clone is a singleton in its sample. The listed genes are named as in mouse. The read ends 1 residue shy of where the CDR3 ends; the end is completed using the germline J gene. The chain has TRBV13-2 and TRBJ2-5, with D unresolved. The germline V gene encodes CDR1 NNHNN and CDR2 SYGAGS (reference sequence). The CDR3 is made up of 12 amino acids. Trimming stripped 1 base from V and 6 bases from J, with 6 bases between. CDR3 DNA (partial): TGTGCCAGCGGTGATCGGTCGGACACCCAGTAC. Its protein product is CASGDRSDTQY. The entire CDR3 is CASGDRSDTQYF.

A word on this clone: These gene names are mouse names. The read is 1 residue too short to cover the CDR3 end, so that end is filled in from the germline J gene. The gene calls are TRBV2 and TRBJ2-4; D is uncertain. The V end lost 1 base, the J end lost 0 bases, and 5 bases lay between the germline ends. Germline CDR1 reads LGHNA; CDR2 reads YSYQKL. This CDR3 is 14 amino acids long. CDR3 bases read: TGTGCCAGCAGCCAAGGTCTTAGTCAAAACACCTTGTAC. Translating it yields CASSQGLSQNTLY. The full CDR3 reads CASSQGLSQNTLYF. The whole variable domain, remainder taken from reference TRBV2 and TRBJ2-4, is DPKIIQKPKYLVAVTGSEKILICEQYLGHNAMYWYRQSAKKPLEFMFSYSYQKLMDNQTASSRFQPQSSKKNHLDLQITALKPDDSATYFCASSQGLSQNTLYFGAGTRLSVL.

Comments on this clone: Each gene name is a mouse one. The read falls 1 residue short of the CDR3 end, and the missing part is taken from the germline J gene. The chain has TRBV13-1 and TRBJ1-3; D is uncertain. Germline V lookup: CDR1 NSHNY, CDR2 SYGAGN. Deletions cut 5 bases from V and 2 bases from J, with 5 bases between. This CDR3 contains 12 residues. CDR3 bases read: TGTGCCAGCAGCCCTGCTGGAAATACGCTCTAT. Encoded protein: CASSPAGNTLY. The full CDR3 protein is CASSPAGNTLYF.

Notes on this clone: Gene names and germline match the mouse. The missing CDR3 end, 1 residue past where the read stops, is filled in from the germline J gene. The V and J genes are TRBV19 and TRBJ2-2; TRBD2 agrees at 8 bases. CDR3 size: 15 residues. Germline lookup yields CDR1 FNHDT and CDR2 SITEND (reference sequence). The V gene end was trimmed by 6 bases and the J gene end by 3 bases; junction bases not matched to a gene: 7. Partial CDR3 DNA: TGTGCCAGCACCTCAACTGGGGGCCACACCGGGCAGCTCTAC. This translates into CASTSTGGHTGQLY. The full CDR3 sequence reads CASTSTGGHTGQLYF.

Of note for this clone: Gene names are the mouse ones. The read falls 1 residue short of the CDR3 end, and the missing part is taken from the germline J gene. This chain uses TRBV13-2 with TRBJ1-4, with TRBD1 matching 11 bases. The germline V gene has CDR1 NNHNN and CDR2 SYGAGS (reference sequence). The CDR3 covers 15 residues. With V trimmed by 3 bases and J by 4 bases, 2 bases remained unmatched. Here the CDR3 reads CASGAGTGGNERLFF. Incomplete CDR3 DNA: TGTGCCAGCGGTGCCGGGACAGGGGGCAACGAAAGATTATTT.

Of note for this clone: Genes here carry mouse names. The missing CDR3 end, 1 residue past where the read stops, is filled in from the germline J gene. V gene TRBV19 combines with J gene TRBJ2-1; D unclear. V lost 2 bases, J lost 3 bases, and 6 bases lay in between. The CDR3 is made up of 13 amino acids. CDR1 FNHDT and CDR2 SITEND come from the germline V gene (reference sequence). The covered CDR3 bases are TGTGCCAGCAGTATGGGCATCTATGCTGAGCAGTTC. Translation: CASSMGIYAEQF. In full, the CDR3 reads CASSMGIYAEQFF.

This clone was seen only a few times. The genes and germline here are from mouse. The read finishes 1 residue shy of the CDR3 end, and the germline J gene is used to complete it. Other DNA sequences in the sample encode the same CDR3. V is TRBV20 and J is TRBJ2-7; 8 bases are shared with TRBD2. Trimming at V came to 1 base and at J to 0 bases, leaving 2 bases not matched to a gene. The length of the CDR3 is 14 residues. Germline loops: CDR1 GFQATS, CDR2 STVNSAI. Partial CDR3 DNA: TGTGGTGCTAGGGGACTGGGGTCCTCCTATGAACAGTAC. The encoded protein is CGARGLGSSYEQY. The whole CDR3 sequence reads CGARGLGSSYEQYF.

Points on this clone: Mouse names are used for the genes. The read ends 1 residue shy of where the CDR3 ends; the end is completed using the germline J gene. V usage is TRBV19 and J usage is TRBJ2-1; 9 positions agree with TRBD2. The CDR3 has 15 residues. The germline CDR1 and CDR2 sequences are FNHDT and SITEND (reference sequence). Trimming cost V 2 bases and J 3 bases; bases outside gene matches: 3. The sequenced part of the CDR3 DNA is TGTGCCAGCAGTATCTACTGGGGGGCCTATGCTGAGCAGTTC. Translating gives CASSIYWGAYAEQF. The full-length CDR3 reads as CASSIYWGAYAEQFF. Filled out from reference TRBV19 and TRBJ2-1, the complete variable domain reads GGIITQTPKFLIGQEGQKLTLKCQQNFNHDTMYWYRQDSGKGLRLIYYSITENDLQKGDLSEGYDASREKKSSFSLTVTSAQKNEMAVFLCASSIYWGAYAEQFFGPGTRLTVL.

Points on this clone: Mouse names are used for the genes. The DNA ends 1 residue before the CDR3 does, and the rest of the CDR3 is filled in from the germline J gene. This chain connects TRBV5 to TRBJ2-3; the D is unclear. V dropped 4 bases and J dropped 1 base, with 9 bases sitting between them. Germline CDR1 and CDR2: LGHNA and YNLKQL (reference sequence). There are 14 residues in the CDR3. The sequenced CDR3 bases are TGTGCCAGCAGCCCCCCCGCGGGTGCAGAAACGCTGTAT. Amino acid sequence: CASSPPAGAETLY. The complete CDR3 reads CASSPPAGAETLYF.

In regard to this clone: These gene names are mouse names. The read terminates 1 residue ahead of where the CDR3 ends, so the germline J gene completes it. The chain carries TRBV19 and TRBJ2-7; TRBD1 might be the D (6 bases). Germline CDR1 reads FNHDT; CDR2 reads SITEND (reference sequence). V dropped 0 bases and J dropped 0 bases, with 7 bases sitting between them. This CDR3 has 14 amino acids. The CDR3: CASSIDRDSYEQYF. The part of the CDR3 DNA that was read is TGTGCCAGCAGTATAGACAGGGACTCCTATGAACAGTAC.

This clone was detected a few times. Mouse gene names apply. The read stops 1 residue short of the end of the CDR3; the missing end is completed from the germline J gene. This specimen includes other DNA sequences encoding the same CDR3. The V and J genes are TRBV5 and TRBJ2-7, with D perhaps matching TRBD2 (6 bases). CDR3 length: 13 amino acids. The germline V and J ends were trimmed by 0 bases and 4 bases, with 7 bases remaining between them. The germline V gene encodes CDR1 LGHNA and CDR2 YNLKQL (reference sequence). The CDR3 sequence is CASSQDWGYEQYF. The CDR3 bases that were read are TGTGCCAGCAGCCAAGACTGGGGTTATGAACAGTAC.

Comment on this clone: Gene names are the mouse ones. Read sequence stops 1 residue before the CDR3 end, and the germline J gene provides the missing end. J is TRBJ2-4 and V is TRBV1, with a tentative D call TRBD2 (5 bases). Germline values: CDR1 NSQYPW, CDR2 LRSPGD (reference sequence). V lost 1 base to trimming and J lost 1 base, with 6 bases between them. This CDR3 has 14 amino acids. This CDR3 reads CTCSAAGRQNTLYF. CDR3 DNA, as far as it was read: TGCACCTGCAGTGCAGCTGGGCGTCAAAACACCTTGTAC. The entire variable domain, with the rest obtained from reference TRBV1 and TRBJ2-4, is as follows: VTLLEQNPRWRLVPRGQAVNLRCILKNSQYPWMSWYQQDLQKQLQWLFTLRSPGDKEVKSLPGADYLATRVTDTELRLQVANMSQGRTLYCTCSAAGRQNTLYFGAGTRLSVL.

Notes on this clone: Germline and genes here are mouse. From the germline J gene comes the end of the CDR3, since the read stops 1 residue before it. V gene TRBV5 combines with J gene TRBJ2-5, with 7 bases aligning to TRBD2. This CDR3 has 14 amino acids. The trim removed 0 bases at V and 6 bases at J, leaving 3 bases unmatched. From germline, CDR1 is LGHNA and CDR2 YNLKQL (reference sequence). Partial CDR3 DNA: TGTGCCAGCAGCCAAGAAGGCTGGGGGGACACCCAGTAC. This codes for CASSQEGWGDTQY. The complete CDR3 protein is CASSQEGWGDTQYF.

Remarks on this clone: The genes and germline here are from mouse. Incomplete CDR3 DNA: TGTGCCAGCAGTCGACTGGGGGGGCGCGACTATGCTGAGCAGTTC. It encodes CASSRLGGRDYAEQF. The full CDR3 reads CASSRLGGRDYAEQFF. The rearrangement links TRBV14 to TRBJ2-1, with 12 bases identical to TRBD2. Read sequence stops 1 residue before the CDR3 end, and the germline J gene provides the missing end. The CDR3 runs 16 residues. After removal of 4 bases from V and 2 bases from J, the junction contained 4 bases not matched to a gene. Germline V gene data show CDR1 as SGHDT and CDR2 as FRDEAV.

This clone has a single count. Gene names and germline match the mouse. The read stops 1 residue short of the end of the CDR3; the missing end is completed from the germline J gene. This chain uses TRBV13-2 with TRBJ2-7; the match to TRBD2 covers 13 bases. This CDR3 is 15 amino acids long. In germline, CDR1 is NNHNN, CDR2 SYGAGS (reference sequence). J was trimmed by 3 bases and V by 3 bases; bases with no gene match: 3. The part of the CDR3 DNA that was read is TGTGCCAGCGGTGCCCGGGACTGGGGGGGCTATGAACAGTAC. This codes for CASGARDWGGYEQY. The complete CDR3 reads CASGARDWGGYEQYF.

Points on this clone: Mouse names are used for the genes. The read gets to within 1 residue of the CDR3 end, and the germline J gene fills in the rest. V usage is TRBV17 and J usage is TRBJ2-5; 7 bases fit TRBD1. CDR1 MNHDT and CDR2 YYDKIL come from the germline V gene. The CDR3 is 14 residues long. V shed 5 bases and J 3 bases; nucleotides not matched to a gene: 5. Partial CDR3 DNA: TGTGCTAGCAGTGCCGCCAGGGGGCAAGACACCCAGTAC. This codes for CASSAARGQDTQY. The full CDR3 reads CASSAARGQDTQYF.